The T cell receptor beta chain under discussion was sequenced for a study of identical twins. Findings and caveats of the study: The study found weaker excess twin sharing in beta out-of-frame sequences. Abundant beta clonotypes from cord blood had fewer insertions, unlike memory repertoires, which showed none.

The CDR3 sequence is 16 residues long. The V gene's germline CDR1 is LGHDT and CDR2 YNNKEL (reference sequence). Germline trimming cut 4 bases from V and 12 bases from J; bases unmatched to any gene: 17. No donor was unhealthy or non-Caucasian. After template switching added a universal primer site, the resulting cDNA carried unique molecular identifiers. TCRdb re-called the 5' RACE reads with MiXCR, one entry per CDR3 protein. Of about 220,000 distinct CDR3 sequences in the sample, about a tenth were seen once. On this clonotype itself: The antigen is undetermined.

What was sequenced was memory (CD45RO+) T cells sorted from blood. The chain is built from TRBV3-1 and TRBJ2-1; 8 nucleotides match TRBD2. This receptor was identified in a woman aged 18-30 years in good health. The CDR3 sequence: CASSRATTSVGMAQFF. The DNA for the CDR3 is TGTGCCAGCAGCCGAGCAACGACTAGCGTTGGAATGGCGCAGTTCTTC.